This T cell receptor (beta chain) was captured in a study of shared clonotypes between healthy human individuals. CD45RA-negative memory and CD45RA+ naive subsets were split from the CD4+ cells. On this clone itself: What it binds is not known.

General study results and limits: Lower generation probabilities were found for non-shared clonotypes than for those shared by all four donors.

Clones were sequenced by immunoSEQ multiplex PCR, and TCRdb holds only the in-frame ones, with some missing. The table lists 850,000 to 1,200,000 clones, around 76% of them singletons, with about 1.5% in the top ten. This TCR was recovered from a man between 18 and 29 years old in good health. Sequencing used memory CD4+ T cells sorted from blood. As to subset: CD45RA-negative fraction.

CDR3 DNA: TGTGCCAGCAGTCGCGGGGGGCGGTACAATGAGCAGTTCTTC. It translates to CASSRGGRYNEQFF. The J gene is TRBJ2-1, the V gene TRBV6-4, with 8 bases matching TRBD2. Germline V CDR1 and CDR2: MRHNA, SNTAGT. With V trimmed by 5 bases and J by 4 bases, 4 bases remained unmatched. This CDR3 is 14 amino acids long.